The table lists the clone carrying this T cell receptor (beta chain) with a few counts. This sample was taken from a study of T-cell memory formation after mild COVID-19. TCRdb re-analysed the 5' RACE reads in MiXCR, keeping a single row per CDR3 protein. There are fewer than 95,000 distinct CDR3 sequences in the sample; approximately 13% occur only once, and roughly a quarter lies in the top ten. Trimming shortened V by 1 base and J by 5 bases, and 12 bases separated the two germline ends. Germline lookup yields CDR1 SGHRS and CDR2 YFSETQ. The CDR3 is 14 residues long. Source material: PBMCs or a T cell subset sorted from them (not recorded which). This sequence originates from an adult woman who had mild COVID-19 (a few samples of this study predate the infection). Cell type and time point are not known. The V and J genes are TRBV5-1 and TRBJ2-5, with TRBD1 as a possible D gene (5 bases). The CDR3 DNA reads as TGCGCCAGCAGCTTGTGGGGCAACTCGGAGACCCAGTACTTC. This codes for CASSLWGNSETQYF.